Below are 15 T cell receptor beta chains sequenced from a single sample in a study of blood T cell repertoires in COVID-19. Sequenced by immunoSEQ multiplex PCR; TCRdb stores in-frame clones only, minus some. Here the sample spans roughly 200,000 clones, more than 75% being singletons. Sequencing was carried out using peripheral blood. These receptors were collected from a man aged 35 to 55 with active or convalescent COVID-19.

The CDR3, as DNA: TGTGCCAGCAGTTACTTGGACAGGGGTAGTGAGCAGTTCTTC. Protein product: CASSYLDRGSEQFF. The rearrangement uses TRBV6-2 or TRBV6-3 and TRBJ2-1; 9 nucleotides agree with TRBD1. Germline-derived CDR1 and CDR2 are MNHEY and SVGEGT. This CDR3 has 14 residues. The V segment lost 1 base and the J segment 9 bases; nucleotides outside the gene matches: 4.

This rearrangement joins TRBV7-3 to TRBJ2-3; 8 bases are a match to TRBD1. This CDR3 spans 16 amino acids. V lost 1 base to trimming and J lost 4 bases; unmatched junction nucleotides: 7. Germline V gene sequence: CDR1 SGHTA, CDR2 FQGTGA. The CDR3 loop reads CASSLRPGGTADTQYF. The CDR3 DNA follows: TGTGCCAGCAGCTTAAGGCCAGGGGGCACCGCAGATACGCAGTATTTT.

J is TRBJ1-2 and V is TRBV5-1; 8 nucleotides line up with TRBD1. The germline V gene has CDR1 SGHRS and CDR2 YFSETQ. V gave up 0 bases and J gave up 6 bases; unmatched junction bases: 4. This CDR3 is built from 14 residues. CDR3 residues: CASSLEQGANGYTF. The CDR3 bases are TGCGCCAGCAGCTTGGAGCAGGGGGCAAATGGCTACACCTTC.

This clone was seen once. The chain employs TRBV5-1 and TRBJ2-1, with TRBD2 identical over 7 bases. CDR3 size: 13 residues. Germline CDR1 reads SGHRS; CDR2 reads YFSETQ. J gave up 8 bases and V 0 bases, and 2 bases lay outside the gene matches. CDR3 nucleotide sequence: TGCGCCAGCAGCTTGGGTGGGAGGGATGAGCAGTTCTTC. It translates to CASSLGGRDEQFF.

The chain uses TRBV19 and TRBJ1-1; D is possibly TRBD1 (6 bases). Deletions cut 4 bases from V and 1 base from J, with 7 bases between. This CDR3 has 13 amino acids. Per germline, CDR1 LNHDA and CDR2 SQIVND (reference sequence). The CDR3 region is CASSTDRNTEAFF. The CDR3 nucleotides read TGTGCCAGTAGTACGGACAGGAACACTGAAGCTTTCTTT.

The chain uses TRBV14 and TRBJ2-3, with 9 bases fitting TRBD2. The V gene's germline CDR1 is SGHDN and CDR2 FVKESK. Trimming removed 0 bases from V and 0 bases from J; junction bases left unmatched: 1. The CDR3 runs 16 residues. CDR3 amino acids: CASSQERGGSTDTQYF. As DNA, the CDR3 is TGTGCCAGCAGCCAAGAGCGGGGGGGTAGCACAGATACGCAGTATTTT.

The chain carries TRBV2 and TRBJ2-7; a weak D match, TRBD2 (5 bases). The CDR3 runs 12 residues. V was clipped by 6 bases and J by 4 bases, with 10 bases between them. Germline lookup yields CDR1 SNHLY and CDR2 FYNNEI. The CDR3 DNA reads TGTGCCAGCAGCATTCGGGGTTACGAGCAGTACTTC. This sequence encodes CASSIRGYEQYF. Together with reference TRBV2 and TRBJ2-7, the CDR3 gives the full variable domain: EPEVTQTPSHQVTQMGQEVILRCVPISNHLYFYWYRQILGQKVEFLVSFYNNEISEKSEIFDDQFSVERPDGSNFTLKIRSTKLEDSAMYFCASSIRGYEQYFGPGTRLTVT.

V usage is TRBV10-3 and J usage is TRBJ2-3; tentatively, D is TRBD2 (5 bases). The CDR3 has 12 residues. The germline gives CDR1 ENHRY, CDR2 SYGVKD. Trimming stripped 2 bases from V and 6 bases from J, with 6 bases between. CDR3 bases: TGTGCCATCAGTGAGGACTACGATACGCAGTATTTT. This gives the protein CAISEDYDTQYF.

The V and J genes are TRBV4-2 and TRBJ1-1; D gene ambiguous. The CDR3 length is 13 residues. The V gene lost 7 bases and the J gene lost 4 bases, with 13 bases spanning the gap. The germline V gene has CDR1 LGHNA and CDR2 YNFKEQ. CDR3 sequence reads: CASKTEGSTEAFF. CDR3 bases: TGTGCCAGCAAGACCGAGGGTAGCACTGAAGCTTTCTTT.

This clone appeared a single time. The chain carries TRBV18 and TRBJ1-1; TRBD1 agrees at 7 bases. The CDR3 is made up of 15 amino acids. J gave up 0 bases and V 4 bases, and 5 bases lay outside the gene matches. Germline V gene sequence: CDR1 KGHSH, CDR2 LQKENI. The CDR3 coding sequence is TGTGCCAGCTCACGGGGACAGACATTGAACACTGAAGCTTTCTTT. Amino acids: CASSRGQTLNTEAFF.

In its sample, this clone was seen once. The chain has TRBV30 and TRBJ1-2, with no clear D. V was pared by 4 bases and J by 4 bases, with 10 bases between. From germline, CDR1 is GTSNPN and CDR2 SVGIG (reference sequence). This CDR3 region has 12 residues. This CDR3 reads CAWMRLIYGYTF. CDR3 coding DNA: TGTGCCTGGATGCGCCTGATCTATGGCTACACCTTC.

This chain connects TRBV5-1 to TRBJ2-3; the D gene is possibly TRBD1 (6 bases). Deletions cut 4 bases from V and 2 bases from J, with 14 bases between. The germline CDR1 and CDR2 sequences are SGHRS and YFSETQ. The CDR3 sequence is 15 residues long. CDR3 protein: CASSGQKSFTDTQYF. The CDR3 region has the DNA TGCGCCAGCAGCGGACAGAAATCCTTCACAGATACGCAGTATTTT.

CDR3 nucleotides: TGTGCCAGCTCCAGAGGGGGCGAAAAACTGTTTTTT. Protein: CASSRGGEKLFF. The chain couples TRBV3-1 (or the pseudogene TRBV3-2) to TRBJ1-4; 7 bases agree with TRBD1. Germline values: CDR1 LGHDT, CDR2 YNNKEL (reference sequence). The trim removed 8 bases at V and 8 bases at J, leaving 5 bases unmatched. This CDR3 has 12 amino acids.

This rearrangement joins TRBV28 to TRBJ1-2; a weak D match, TRBD1 (5 bases). This CDR3 region has 14 residues. In germline, CDR1 is MDHEN, CDR2 SYDVKM. Trimming left V 5 bases short and J 6 bases short, with 16 bases between. CDR3 in amino acids: CASSPTRGSHGYTF. In nucleotides, the CDR3 is TGTGCCAGCAGTCCGACACGGGGGTCACATGGCTACACCTTC.

The chain carries TRBV5-6 and TRBJ2-7; D perhaps matches TRBD2 (5 bases). The CDR3 loop spans 15 amino acids. From germline, CDR1 is SGHDT and CDR2 YYEEEE. V was trimmed by 4 bases and J by 0 bases, leaving 14 bases between them. CDR3 sequence reads: CASSKGRESSYEQYF. CDR3 nucleotide sequence: TGTGCCAGCAGCAAAGGACGGGAAAGCTCCTACGAGCAGTACTTC.